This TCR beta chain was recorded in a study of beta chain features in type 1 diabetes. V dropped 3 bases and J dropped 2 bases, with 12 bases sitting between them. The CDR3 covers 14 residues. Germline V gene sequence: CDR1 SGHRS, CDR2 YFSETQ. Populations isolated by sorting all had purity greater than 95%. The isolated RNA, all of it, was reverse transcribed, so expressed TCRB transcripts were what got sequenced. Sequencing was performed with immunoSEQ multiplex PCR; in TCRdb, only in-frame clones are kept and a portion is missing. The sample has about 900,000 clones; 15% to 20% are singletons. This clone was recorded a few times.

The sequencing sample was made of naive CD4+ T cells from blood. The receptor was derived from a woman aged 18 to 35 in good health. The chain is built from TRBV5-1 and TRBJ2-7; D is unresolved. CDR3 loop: CASSSPGSTYEQYF. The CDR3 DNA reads TGCGCCAGCAGCTCGCCCGGGTCGACCTACGAGCAGTACTTC.